This T cell receptor (beta chain) was documented in a study of blood T cells in healthy people across ages. General study findings and limits: Diversity was estimated from one million T cells, and these estimates were considered underestimates. Getting older went along with TCR beta diversity per million T cells dropping roughly linearly.

V was clipped by 4 bases and J by 8 bases, with 13 bases between them. From germline, CDR1 is SGHRS and CDR2 YFSETQ. The CDR3 extends over 13 amino acids. This clonotype was detected ten times or more. What it recognizes is unknown. Next came a second PCR, run for about 7 to 12 cycles, which used a sample-barcoded 5' primer along with a J-beta primer mix. Each cDNA molecule carried a tag from a template-switch adaptor that contained 12 random nucleotides. TCRdb reprocessed the 5' RACE reads with MiXCR, giving one entry per CDR3 protein. The sample lists approximately 600,000 distinct CDR3 sequences, 58% occurring once.

The V gene is TRBV5-1, the J gene TRBJ2-1; D call uncertain. Sequenced material: blood. The TCR was taken from a man aged 55 to 69 in good health. The CDR3 coding sequence is TGCGCCAGCAGCGTGGGAATAAGGGATGAGCAGTTCTTC. Encoded protein: CASSVGIRDEQFF.